These T cell receptor beta chains were read from a single sample in a study of CD8 T cells in Susac syndrome. MiXCR, applied by TCRdb to the immunoSEQ multiplex PCR reads, yields one record per CDR3 protein. The repertoire includes about 200,000 distinct CDR3 sequences, roughly nine tenths of them detected once, and about 0.09% sits in the top ten. Sequencing used CD4+ T cells from PBMCs. These receptors were taken from a human donor with Susac syndrome. Both conserved end residues are part of each CDR3. The D gene is left open where the match is weak. Part of the rows lack a size; the others show once, few, many or a class for expanded clones.

NA | TRBJ1-2 | TRBV6-5 | TRBD1 | CASCRDRDYYGYTF | TGTGCCAGCTGCCGCGACAGGGATTACTATGGCTACACCTTC
NA | TRBJ1-1 | TRBV10-3 | NA | CAISESGRAGEAFF | TGTGCCATCAGTGAGTCGGGCAGGGCGGGTGAAGCTTTCTTT
NA | TRBJ1-5 | TRBV20-1 | NA | CSAREETLSDQPQHF | TGCAGTGCTAGAGAAGAGACATTGTCCGATCAGCCCCAGCATTTT
NA | TRBJ1-1 | TRBV12-3/TRBV12-4 | NA | CASTHRENTEAFF | TGTGCCAGCACCCACAGGGAGAACACTGAAGCTTTCTTT
NA | TRBJ2-5 | TRBV4-2 | NA | CASGTQETQYF | TGTGCCAGCGGAACACAAGAGACCCAGTACTTC
NA | TRBJ2-7 | TRBV5-1 | TRBD1 | CASSLGQGLHEQYF | TGCGCCAGCAGCTTGGGACAGGGTCTCCACGAGCAGTACTTC
NA | TRBJ1-1 | TRBV6-1 | NA | CASSVIVNTEAFF | TGTGCCAGCAGTGTCATCGTGAACACTGAAGCTTTCTTT
NA | TRBJ1-3 | TRBV7-9 | NA | CASTGIAGNTIYF | TGTGCCAGCACCGGGATAGCTGGAAACACCATATATTTT
NA | TRBJ2-1 | TRBV7-3 | TRBD2 | CASASGSTNEQFF | TGTGCCAGCGCTAGCGGGAGCACCAATGAGCAGTTCTTC
NA | TRBJ2-7 | TRBV12-3/TRBV12-4 | NA | CASSLKVTVDEQYF | TGTGCCAGCAGTTTAAAAGTTACTGTTGACGAGCAGTACTTC
NA | TRBJ1-4 | TRBV9 | NA | CASSVGDATNEKLFF | TGTGCCAGCAGCGTAGGAGATGCAACTAATGAAAAACTGTTTTTT
NA | TRBJ2-5 | TRBV5-1 | NA | CASSLGGNKETQYF | TGCGCCAGCAGCTTGGGTGGGAATAAAGAGACCCAGTACTTC
NA | TRBJ2-7 | TRBV6-6 | TRBD1 | CASTPDREGYEQYF | TGTGCCTCTACCCCGGACAGGGAAGGTTACGAGCAGTACTTC
NA | TRBJ2-5 | TRBV5-1 | TRBD2 | CASSISSGGAKTQYF | TGCGCCAGCAGCATTTCTAGCGGGGGGGCGAAGACCCAGTACTTC
NA | TRBJ2-7 | TRBV2 | TRBD1 | CASRQGTGVLQYF | TGTGCCAGCAGACAAGGGACAGGGGTACTTCAGTACTTC
NA | TRBJ1-1 | TRBV20-1 | NA | CSARDRLNTEAFF | TGCAGTGCTAGAGACAGATTGAACACTGAAGCTTTCTTT
NA | TRBJ2-3 | TRBV20-1 | NA | CSASRSDGGTDTQYF | TGCAGTGCTAGTAGAAGTGACGGGGGCACAGATACGCAGTATTTT
once | TRBJ2-4 | TRBV6-5 | TRBD1 | CASSAGTGKNIQYF | TGTGCCAGCAGTGCCGGGACAGGGAAAAACATTCAGTACTTC
NA | TRBJ2-7 | TRBV20-1 | NA | CSARETGMGEQYF | TGCAGTGCTAGAGAAACTGGTATGGGGGAGCAGTACTTC
NA | TRBJ2-3 | TRBV29-1 | NA | CSGTEATDTQYF | TGCAGCGGTACAGAAGCCACAGATACGCAGTATTTT
NA | TRBJ1-1 | TRBV5-1 | NA | CASSPGTTWRTEAFF | TGCGCCAGCAGCCCAGGGACAACCTGGCGCACTGAAGCTTTCTTT
NA | TRBJ2-7 | TRBV5-1 | TRBD1 | CASSLARGQTYEQYF | TGCGCCAGCAGCTTGGCTCGGGGACAGACATACGAGCAGTACTTC
NA | TRBJ2-7 | TRBV28 | TRBD2 | CASSPLASGRAIYYEQYF | TGTGCCAGCAGTCCCCTCGCTAGCGGGAGGGCTATTTACTACGAGCAGTACTTC
NA | TRBJ1-2 | TRBV6-2/TRBV6-3 | TRBD1 | CASSQTGEMGYTF | TGTGCCAGCAGCCAGACAGGGGAGATGGGCTACACCTTC
NA | TRBJ2-1 | TRBV20-1 | TRBD2 | CSAFHRGGGVDEQFF | TGCAGTGCCTTCCATCGCGGCGGGGGGGTCGATGAGCAGTTCTTC
NA | TRBJ2-4 | TRBV20-1 | NA | CSARAGLSGNIQYF | TGCAGTGCTAGAGCAGGGCTGAGCGGAAACATTCAGTACTTC
NA | TRBJ1-3 | TRBV3-1 | NA | CASSQWVSGGNTIYF | TGTGCCAGCAGCCAGTGGGTTTCGGGGGGAAACACCATATATTTT
NA | TRBJ2-3 | TRBV25-1 | NA | CASSNSNLAGTDTQYF | TGTGCCAGCAGTAATAGTAACTTAGCTGGCACAGATACGCAGTATTTT
NA | TRBJ1-2 | TRBV19 | NA | CASRTSEGRVGYTF | TGTGCCAGTAGGACTTCGGAGGGTCGGGTTGGCTACACCTTC
NA | TRBJ2-2 | TRBV6-5 | TRBD2 | CMTSGRNTGELFF | TGTATGACGAGCGGGAGGAACACCGGGGAGCTGTTTTTT